This TCR beta chain comes out of a study of monozygotic twins with cystic fibrosis. Study information: Library input was three micrograms of fragmented DNA, with approximately 14 PCR cycles. The study's findings and limits: In 13 of 16 pairs, V gene usage was closest to the co-twin's. Clonality was generally low (median approximately 0.0095), higher in the most severe patients. Monozygotic CF twin pairs shared significantly more nucleotide-identical clonotypes than unrelated CF individuals did.

The V segment lost 0 bases and the J segment 3 bases; nucleotides outside the gene matches: 8. The CDR3 runs to 16 residues. CDR1 SQVTM and CDR2 ANQGSEA come from the germline V gene. The assay was immunoSEQ multiplex PCR, and TCRdb's table has in-frame clones only and misses some. The table includes around 25,000 clones, 85% to 95% detected once. Of note for this clone: The antigen is not known.

This sequence joins TRBV29-1 and TRBJ2-1; the match to TRBD2 covers 7 bases. The sample comprised blood. The sequence came from a girl aged 2 to 10 with cystic fibrosis. As DNA, the CDR3 is TGCAGCGTTGAAGATGGCGGGGGACGACACTACAATGAGCAGTTCTTC. It specifies CSVEDGGGRHYNEQFF.